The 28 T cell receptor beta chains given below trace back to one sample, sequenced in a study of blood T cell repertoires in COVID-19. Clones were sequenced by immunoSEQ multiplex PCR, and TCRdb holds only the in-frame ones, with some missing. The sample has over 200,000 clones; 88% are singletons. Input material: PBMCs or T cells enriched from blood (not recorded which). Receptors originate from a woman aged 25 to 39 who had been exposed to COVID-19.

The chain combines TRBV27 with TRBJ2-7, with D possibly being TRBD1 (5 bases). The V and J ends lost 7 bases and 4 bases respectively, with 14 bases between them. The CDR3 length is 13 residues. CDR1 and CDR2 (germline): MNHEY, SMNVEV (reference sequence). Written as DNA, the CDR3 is TGTGCCAGCAAGCCGACAGCCCATTACGAGCAGTACTTC. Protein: CASKPTAHYEQYF.

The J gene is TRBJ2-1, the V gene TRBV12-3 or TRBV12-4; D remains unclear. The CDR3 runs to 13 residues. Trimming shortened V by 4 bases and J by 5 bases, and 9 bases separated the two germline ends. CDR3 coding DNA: TGTGCCAGCAGTTCAACTACACACAATGAGCAGTTCTTC. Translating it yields CASSSTTHNEQFF.

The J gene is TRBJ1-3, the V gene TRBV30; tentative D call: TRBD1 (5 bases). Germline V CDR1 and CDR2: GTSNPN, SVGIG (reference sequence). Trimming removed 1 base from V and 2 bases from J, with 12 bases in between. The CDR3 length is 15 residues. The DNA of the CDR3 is TGTGCCTGGAGTGAGGGACTCTTAGCTGGAAACACCATATATTTT. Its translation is CAWSEGLLAGNTIYF.

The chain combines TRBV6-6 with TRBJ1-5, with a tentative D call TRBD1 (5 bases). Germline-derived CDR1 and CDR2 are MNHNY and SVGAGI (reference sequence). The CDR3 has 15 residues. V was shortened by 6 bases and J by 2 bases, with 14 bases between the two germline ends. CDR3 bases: TGTGCCAGCAGGGGGGGGAGTTGGGGCAATCAGCCCCAGCATTTT. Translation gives CASRGGSWGNQPQHF.

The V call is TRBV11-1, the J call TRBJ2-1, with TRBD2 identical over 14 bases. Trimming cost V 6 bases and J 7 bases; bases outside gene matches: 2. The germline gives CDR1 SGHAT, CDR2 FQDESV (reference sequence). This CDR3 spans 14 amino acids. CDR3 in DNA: TGTGCCAGCAGGGGGACTAGCGGGAGTAATGAGCAGTTCTTC. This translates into CASRGTSGSNEQFF.

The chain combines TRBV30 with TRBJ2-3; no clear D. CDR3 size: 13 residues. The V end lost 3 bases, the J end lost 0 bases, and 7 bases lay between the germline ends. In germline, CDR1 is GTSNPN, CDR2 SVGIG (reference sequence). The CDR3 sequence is CAWRGLSTDTQYF. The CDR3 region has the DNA TGTGCCTGGAGGGGCCTGAGCACAGATACGCAGTATTTT.

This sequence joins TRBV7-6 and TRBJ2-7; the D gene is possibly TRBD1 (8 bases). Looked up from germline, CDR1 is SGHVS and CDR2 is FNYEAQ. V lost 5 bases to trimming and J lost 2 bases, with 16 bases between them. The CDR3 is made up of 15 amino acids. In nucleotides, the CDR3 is TGTGCCAGCAGCCCTGGACAGGGAGGGACCTACGAGCAGTACTTC. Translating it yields CASSPGQGGTYEQYF.

CDR3 protein: CSVEERGGRYEQYF. Written as DNA, the CDR3 is TGCAGCGTTGAAGAGCGCGGGGGTCGCTACGAGCAGTACTTC. The chain combines TRBV29-1 with TRBJ2-7; 7 bases align to TRBD2. The CDR3 contains 14 residues. CDR1 is SQVTM, CDR2 ANQGSEA, per germline. With V trimmed by 0 bases and J by 3 bases, 5 bases remained unmatched.

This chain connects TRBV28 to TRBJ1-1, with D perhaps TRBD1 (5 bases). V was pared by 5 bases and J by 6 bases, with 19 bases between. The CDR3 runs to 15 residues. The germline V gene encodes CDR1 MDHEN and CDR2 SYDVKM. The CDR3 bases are TGTGCCAGCAGTCCCCCTGCCGGGGGGACTTCTGAAGCTTTCTTT. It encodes CASSPPAGGTSEAFF.

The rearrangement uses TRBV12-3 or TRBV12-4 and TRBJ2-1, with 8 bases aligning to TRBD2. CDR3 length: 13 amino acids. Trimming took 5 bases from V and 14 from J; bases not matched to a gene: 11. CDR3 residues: CASSELADVKKFF. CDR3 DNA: TGTGCCAGCAGTGAACTAGCGGACGTTAAGAAGTTCTTC.

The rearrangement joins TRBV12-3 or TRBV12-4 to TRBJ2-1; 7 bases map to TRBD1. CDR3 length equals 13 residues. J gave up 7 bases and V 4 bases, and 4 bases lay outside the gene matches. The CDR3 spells CASSYVRGNEQFF. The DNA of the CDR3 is TGTGCCAGCAGTTACGTCAGGGGGAATGAGCAGTTCTTC.

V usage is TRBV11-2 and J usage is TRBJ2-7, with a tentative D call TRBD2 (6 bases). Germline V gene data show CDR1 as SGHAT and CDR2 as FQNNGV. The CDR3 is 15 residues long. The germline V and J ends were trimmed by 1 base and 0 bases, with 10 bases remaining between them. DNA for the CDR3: TGTGCCAGCAGCTTAGGTGGCGGGAACTCCTACGAGCAGTACTTC. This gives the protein CASSLGGGNSYEQYF.

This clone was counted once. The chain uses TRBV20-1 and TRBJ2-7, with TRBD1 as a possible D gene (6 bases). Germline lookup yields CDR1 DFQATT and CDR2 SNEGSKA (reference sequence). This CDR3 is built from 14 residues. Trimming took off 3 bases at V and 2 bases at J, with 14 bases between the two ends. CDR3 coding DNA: TGCAGTGCTAGTGGAGTGGGGGACACCTACGAGCAGTACTTC. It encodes CSASGVGDTYEQYF.

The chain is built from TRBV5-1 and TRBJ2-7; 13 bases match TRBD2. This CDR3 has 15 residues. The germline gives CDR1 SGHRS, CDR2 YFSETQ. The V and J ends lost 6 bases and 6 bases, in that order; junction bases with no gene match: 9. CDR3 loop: CASKLAGGPLGEQYF. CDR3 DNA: TGCGCCAGCAAACTAGCGGGAGGGCCCCTGGGCGAGCAGTACTTC.

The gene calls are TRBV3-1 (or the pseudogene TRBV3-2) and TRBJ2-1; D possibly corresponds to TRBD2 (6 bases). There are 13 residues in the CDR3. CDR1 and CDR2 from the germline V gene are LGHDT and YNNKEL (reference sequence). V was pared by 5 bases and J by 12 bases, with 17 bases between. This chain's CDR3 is CASSYRPAEGQFF. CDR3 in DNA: TGTGCCAGCAGCTACCGGCCGGCGGAGGGGCAGTTCTTC.

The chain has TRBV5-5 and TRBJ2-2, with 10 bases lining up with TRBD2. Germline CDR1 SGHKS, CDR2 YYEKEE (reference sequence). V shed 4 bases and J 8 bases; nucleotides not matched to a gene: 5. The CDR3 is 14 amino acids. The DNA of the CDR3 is TGTGCCAGCAGCCGCGGGACTAGCGCGGGGGAGCTGTTTTTT. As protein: CASSRGTSAGELFF.

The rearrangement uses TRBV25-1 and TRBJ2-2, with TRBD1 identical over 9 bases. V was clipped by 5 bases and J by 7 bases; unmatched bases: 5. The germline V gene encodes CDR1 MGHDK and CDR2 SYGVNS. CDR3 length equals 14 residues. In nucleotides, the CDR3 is TGTGCCAGCAGTTCGACAGGGGGGTTCGGGGAGCTGTTTTTT. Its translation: CASSSTGGFGELFF.

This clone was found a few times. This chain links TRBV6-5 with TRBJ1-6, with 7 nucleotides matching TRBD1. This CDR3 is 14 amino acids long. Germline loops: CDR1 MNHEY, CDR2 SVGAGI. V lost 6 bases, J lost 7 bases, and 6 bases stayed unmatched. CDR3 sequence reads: CASSRQGRNSPLHF. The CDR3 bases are TGTGCCAGCAGCCGACAGGGCAGAAATTCACCCCTCCACTTT.

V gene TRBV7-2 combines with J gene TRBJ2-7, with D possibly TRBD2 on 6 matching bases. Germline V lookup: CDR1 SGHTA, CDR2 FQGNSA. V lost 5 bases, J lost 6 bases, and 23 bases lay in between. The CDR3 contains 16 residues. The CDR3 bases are TGTGCCAGCAGCCCGCCCCCTGGGGGGAAAGGAGGCGAGCAGTACTTC. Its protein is CASSPPPGGKGGEQYF.

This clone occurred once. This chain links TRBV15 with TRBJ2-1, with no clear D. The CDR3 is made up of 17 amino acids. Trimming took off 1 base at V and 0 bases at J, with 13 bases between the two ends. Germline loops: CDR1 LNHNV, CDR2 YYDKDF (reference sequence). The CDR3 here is CATSRGRSHSSYNEQFF. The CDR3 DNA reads TGTGCCACCAGCAGAGGGCGGTCCCATAGCTCCTACAATGAGCAGTTCTTC.

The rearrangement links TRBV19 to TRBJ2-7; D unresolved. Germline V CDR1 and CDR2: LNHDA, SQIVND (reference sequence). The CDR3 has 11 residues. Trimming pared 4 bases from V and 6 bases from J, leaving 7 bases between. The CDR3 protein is CASSTLGEQYF. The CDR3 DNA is TGTGCCAGTAGTACCCTAGGCGAGCAGTACTTC.

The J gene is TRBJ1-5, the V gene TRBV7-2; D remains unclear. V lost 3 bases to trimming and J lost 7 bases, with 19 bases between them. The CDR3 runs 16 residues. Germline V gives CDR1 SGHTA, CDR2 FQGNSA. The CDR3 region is CASSFAPGRVGQPQHF. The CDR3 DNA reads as TGTGCCAGCAGCTTCGCTCCGGGGAGGGTGGGCCAGCCCCAGCATTTT.

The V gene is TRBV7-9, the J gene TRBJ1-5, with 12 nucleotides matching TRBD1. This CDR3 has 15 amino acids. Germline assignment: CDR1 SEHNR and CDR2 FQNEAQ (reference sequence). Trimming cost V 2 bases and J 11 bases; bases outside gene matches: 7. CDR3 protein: CASSLIRDRGPSQHF. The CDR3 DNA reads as TGTGCCAGCAGCTTAATCCGGGACAGGGGGCCTTCCCAGCATTTT.

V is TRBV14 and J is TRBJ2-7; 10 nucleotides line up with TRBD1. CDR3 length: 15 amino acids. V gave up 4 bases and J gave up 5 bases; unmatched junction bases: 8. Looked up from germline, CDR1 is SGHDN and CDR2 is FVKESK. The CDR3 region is CASSLSGTGVNEQYF. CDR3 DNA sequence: TGTGCCAGCAGCCTCTCCGGGACAGGGGTAAACGAGCAGTACTTC. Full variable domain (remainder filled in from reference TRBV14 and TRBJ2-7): EAGVTQFPSHSVIEKGQTVTLRCDPISGHDNLYWYRRVMGKEIKFLLHFVKESKQDESGMPNNRFLAERTGGTYSTLKVQPAELEDSGVYFCASSLSGTGVNEQYFGPGTRLTVT.

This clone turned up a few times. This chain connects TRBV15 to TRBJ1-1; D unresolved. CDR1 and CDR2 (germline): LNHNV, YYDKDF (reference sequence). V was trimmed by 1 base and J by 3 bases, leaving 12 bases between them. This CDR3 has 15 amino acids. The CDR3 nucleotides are TGTGCCACCAGCAGAGGGGAGAACAGACACACTGAAGCTTTCTTT. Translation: CATSRGENRHTEAFF.

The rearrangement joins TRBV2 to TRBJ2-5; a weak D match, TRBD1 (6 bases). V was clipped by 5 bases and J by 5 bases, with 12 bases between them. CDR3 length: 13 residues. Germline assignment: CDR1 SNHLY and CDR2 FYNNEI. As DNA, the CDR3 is TGTGCCAGCAGTCCGGACAGTTTCGAGACCCAGTACTTC. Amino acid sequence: CASSPDSFETQYF.

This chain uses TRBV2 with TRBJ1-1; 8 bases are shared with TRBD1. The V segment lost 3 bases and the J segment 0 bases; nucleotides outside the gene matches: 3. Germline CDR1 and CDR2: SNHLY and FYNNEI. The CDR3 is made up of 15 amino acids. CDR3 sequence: CASSEDRALNTEAFF. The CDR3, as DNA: TGTGCCAGCAGTGAGGACAGGGCATTGAACACTGAAGCTTTCTTT.

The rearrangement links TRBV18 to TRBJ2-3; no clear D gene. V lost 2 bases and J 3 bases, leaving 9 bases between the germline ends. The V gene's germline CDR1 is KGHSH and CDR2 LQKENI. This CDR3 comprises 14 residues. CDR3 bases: TGTGCCAGCTCACCAGCACCTACTACAGATACGCAGTATTTT. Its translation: CASSPAPTTDTQYF.